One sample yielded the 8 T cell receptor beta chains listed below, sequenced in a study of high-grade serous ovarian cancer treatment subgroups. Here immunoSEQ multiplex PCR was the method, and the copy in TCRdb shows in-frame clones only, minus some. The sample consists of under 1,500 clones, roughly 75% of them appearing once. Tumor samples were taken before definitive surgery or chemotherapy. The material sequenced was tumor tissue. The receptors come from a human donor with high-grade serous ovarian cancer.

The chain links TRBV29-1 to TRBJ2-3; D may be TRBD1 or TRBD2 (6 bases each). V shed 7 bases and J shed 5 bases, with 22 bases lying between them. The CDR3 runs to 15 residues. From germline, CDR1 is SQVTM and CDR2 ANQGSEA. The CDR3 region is CSASSEPGAGDTQYF. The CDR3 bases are TGCAGCGCCTCCTCCGAGCCGGGGGCAGGAGATACGCAGTATTTT.

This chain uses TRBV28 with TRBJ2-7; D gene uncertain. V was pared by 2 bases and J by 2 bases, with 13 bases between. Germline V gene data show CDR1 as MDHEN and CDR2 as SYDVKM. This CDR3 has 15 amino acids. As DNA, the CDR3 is TGTGCCAGCAGTTTAGCTGCAAGACCGGCCTACGAGCAGTACTTC. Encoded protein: CASSLAARPAYEQYF.

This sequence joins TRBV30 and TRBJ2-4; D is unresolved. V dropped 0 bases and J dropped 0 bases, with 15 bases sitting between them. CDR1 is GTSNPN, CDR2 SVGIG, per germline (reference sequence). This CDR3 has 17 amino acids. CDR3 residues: CAWSVRPPSLAKNIQYF. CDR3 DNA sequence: TGTGCCTGGAGTGTACGCCCCCCGAGTCTAGCCAAAAACATTCAGTACTTC.

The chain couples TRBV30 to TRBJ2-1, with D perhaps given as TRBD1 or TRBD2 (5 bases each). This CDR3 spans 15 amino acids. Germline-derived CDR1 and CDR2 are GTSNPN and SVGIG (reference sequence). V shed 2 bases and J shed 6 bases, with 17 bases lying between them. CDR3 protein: CAWSHPGRPANEQFF. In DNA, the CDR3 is TGTGCCTGGAGTCACCCGGGACGCCCGGCCAATGAGCAGTTCTTC.

CDR3: CASSFGQGLNTEAFF. For the CDR3, the DNA is TGTGCCAGCAGCTTCGGACAGGGCTTGAACACTGAAGCTTTCTTT. The chain carries TRBV7-2 and TRBJ1-1; 8 bases match TRBD1. V gave up 3 bases and J gave up 0 bases; unmatched junction bases: 3. The germline CDR1 and CDR2 sequences are SGHTA and FQGNSA. The CDR3 is made up of 15 amino acids.

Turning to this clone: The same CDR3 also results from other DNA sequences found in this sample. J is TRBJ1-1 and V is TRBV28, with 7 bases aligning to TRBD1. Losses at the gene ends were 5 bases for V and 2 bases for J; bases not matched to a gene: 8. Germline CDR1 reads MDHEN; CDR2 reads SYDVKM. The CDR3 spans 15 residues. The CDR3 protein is CASSLPGQPNTEAFF. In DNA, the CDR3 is TGTGCCAGCAGTCTCCCGGGACAGCCAAACACTGAAGCTTTCTTT. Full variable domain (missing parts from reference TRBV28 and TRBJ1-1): DVKVTQSSRYLVKRTGEKVFLECVQDMDHENMFWYRQDPGLGLRLIYFSYDVKMKEKGDIPEGYSVSREKKERFSLILESASTNQTSMYLCASSLPGQPNTEAFFGQGTRLTVV.

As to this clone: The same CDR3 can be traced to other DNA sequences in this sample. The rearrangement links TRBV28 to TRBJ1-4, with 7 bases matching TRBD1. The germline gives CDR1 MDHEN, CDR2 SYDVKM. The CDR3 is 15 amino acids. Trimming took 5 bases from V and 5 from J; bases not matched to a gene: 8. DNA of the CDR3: TGTGCCAGCAGTATTCCGGGACAGCCGAATGAAAAACTGTTTTTT. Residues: CASSIPGQPNEKLFF.

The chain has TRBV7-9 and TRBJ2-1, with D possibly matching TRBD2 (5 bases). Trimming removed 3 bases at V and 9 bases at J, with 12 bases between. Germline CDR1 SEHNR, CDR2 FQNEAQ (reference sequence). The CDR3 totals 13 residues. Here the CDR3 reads CASSLDWTSEQFF. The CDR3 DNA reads TGTGCCAGCAGCTTGGACTGGACCAGTGAGCAGTTCTTC.